The 21 T cell receptor beta chains below all came from one sample that was sequenced in a study of tumor and adjacent non-tumor tissue in lung cancer. Three rounds of nested PCR, following a modified ARM-PCR protocol, produced the TCRbeta library. TCRdb redid the calling of the multiplex PCR reads with MiXCR, one entry per CDR3 protein. This sample yields 98,000 or so distinct CDR3 sequences, of which less than 85% are seen a single time; around 30% belongs to the top ten. The template was RNA from unsorted bulk tissue. Distant lung tissue was collected more than 3 cm away from the tumor edge. The sequencing sample was made of distant non-tumor lung tissue. The receptors here all came from a man aged 55-75 years with small cell lung cancer.

With respect to this clonotype: At one end, the junction sequence differs from germline, possibly due to a read error. The chain has TRBV6-1 and TRBJ2-4; TRBD1 might be the D (6 bases). Germline values: CDR1 MNHNS, CDR2 SASEGT. This CDR3 is 14 amino acids long. The CDR3 region is CASRGQGSINNQYF. The CDR3 DNA sequence: TGTGCCAGCAGGGGGCAGGGGAGCATAAACAATCAGTACTTC.

As concerns this clonotype: A read error may account for a junction end that differs from germline. The rearrangement links TRBV11-2 to TRBJ2-1; 9 bases line up with TRBD1. CDR1 and CDR2 (germline): SGHAT, FQNNGV. This CDR3 comprises 14 residues. CDR3: CVSSIQGAYNERFF. The CDR3 bases are TGTGTCAGCAGCATACAGGGGGCCTACAATGAGCGGTTTTTC.

As concerns this clonotype: The junction departs from germline at one end; a sequencing error may be responsible. The genes are TRBV7-9 and TRBJ2-5; maybe TRBD1 (5 bases). The CDR3 covers 17 residues. CDR1 is SEHNR, CDR2 FQNEAQ, per germline (reference sequence). The CDR3 loop reads CASSSPGSEEGREAQYF. DNA of the CDR3: TGTGCCAGCAGCTCACCAGGGTCAGAGGAAGGAAGAGAGGCCCAGTACTTC.

This chain connects TRBV6-1 to TRBJ2-3; possibly TRBD1 for D (5 bases). The J call is doubtful: the DNA matches TRBJ1-5 better. Germline assignment: CDR1 MNHNS and CDR2 SASEGT. This CDR3 spans 18 amino acids. CDR3 in amino acids: CASSSLGAALLDSEQQHF. The CDR3 nucleotides read TGTGCCAGCAGCTCCCTAGGGGCGGCACTCTTGGACTCGGAGCAGCAGCATTTT.

This clonotype was observed a single time. An end of the junction differs from the germline gene, which may be a read error. The V call is TRBV20-1, the J call TRBJ1-1; D possibly corresponds to TRBD1 (5 bases). The CDR3 extends over 15 amino acids. Germline-derived CDR1 and CDR2 are DFQATT and SNEGSKA (reference sequence). CDR3 residues: CSATDAGGGNSETFF. CDR3 nucleotide sequence: TGCAGTGCTACAGACGCTGGGGGGGGGAACAGTGAAACTTTCTTT.

On this clonotype: One base away lies a much larger clone, so this may be a sequencing read error. This rearrangement joins TRBV20-1 to TRBJ2-1; the match to TRBD2 covers 11 bases. Losses at the gene ends were 4 bases for V and 8 bases for J; bases not matched to a gene: 4. Germline-derived CDR1 and CDR2 are DFQATT and SNEGSKA (reference sequence). The CDR3 runs 13 residues. CDR3 sequence: CSATGLADDEQFF. CDR3 in DNA: TGCAGTGCTACGGGACTAGCGGACGATGAGCAGTTCTTC.

V is TRBV10-1 and J is TRBJ2-1; TRBD2 matches at 8 bases. Germline V CDR1 and CDR2: WNHNN, SYGVQD (reference sequence). Trimming at V came to 3 bases and at J to 15 bases, leaving 16 bases not matched to a gene. The CDR3 extends over 15 amino acids. Here the CDR3 reads CASSDRAGAYNELFF. The CDR3 region has the DNA TGCGCCAGCAGTGATCGAGCGGGAGCTTACAATGAACTGTTCTTC.

Details on this clonotype: Germline is not matched at one junction end, which may reflect a read error. The CDR3 sequence is CTSSGRGDYNSPLHF. CDR3 sequence (DNA): TGTACCAGCAGTGGCAGGGGTGACTATAATTCACCCCTCCACTTT. The chain uses TRBV6-1 and TRBJ1-6, with D perhaps TRBD1 (6 bases). CDR3 length equals 15 residues. CDR1 is MNHNS, CDR2 SASEGT, per germline.

A remark on this clonotype: This may come from a read error, since a much larger clone is one base off. CDR3 DNA sequence: TGCAGTGCAGGGGGTCGGGGCAGGGGGCTTCTGTTGGAGACCCAGTACTTC. Its translation is CSAGGRGRGLLLETQYF. The chain is built from TRBV20-1 and TRBJ2-5, with TRBD1 matching over 8 bases. In germline, CDR1 is DFQATT, CDR2 SNEGSKA (reference sequence). V was clipped by 6 bases and J by 5 bases; unmatched bases: 20. The CDR3 is made up of 17 amino acids.

This clonotype was recorded only once. Since the CDR3 does not end with the conserved phenylalanine or tryptophan, this likely comes from a read error. This chain joins TRBV6-5 and TRBJ1-1; possibly TRBD1 for D (5 bases). Germline values: CDR1 MNHEY, CDR2 SVGAGI. The CDR3 is 14 residues long. DNA of the CDR3: TGTGCTAGCAGACAATTCATCAGGGACACTGAAGCTTTCCTT. This codes for CASRQFIRDTEAFL.

As to this clonotype: In this CDR3 the conserved last residue, phenylalanine or tryptophan, is missing, so a read error is likely. The genes are TRBV11-2 and TRBJ2-6; 8 bases match TRBD1. V shed 4 bases, J shed 3 bases, and the junction held 5 bases outside the gene matches. This CDR3 contains 16 residues. CDR1 is SGHAT and CDR2 is FQNNGV in the germline V gene. The CDR3 DNA follows: TGTGCCAGCAGCTCCCAGGGGGCGGGTGGGGCCAACGTCCTGACTTTA. It is translated as CASSSQGAGGANVLTL.

Details on this clonotype: The junction and the germline gene differ at one end; a read error may be behind it. The genes are TRBV29-1 and TRBJ2-1, with D possibly being TRBD2 (5 bases). The CDR3 sequence is 15 residues long. From germline, CDR1 is SQVTM and CDR2 ANQGSEA. CDR3 loop: CSGVPLRVYYNELFF. The DNA of the CDR3 is TGCAGCGGAGTCCCGTTGCGGGTGTATTACAATGAGCTGTTCTTC.

As regards this clonotype: The junction does not match germline at one end; this may be a read error. This chain connects TRBV5-4 to TRBJ1-4; a weak D match, TRBD1 (6 bases). The CDR3 sequence is 15 residues long. Germline lookup yields CDR1 SGHNT and CDR2 YYREEE (reference sequence). CDR3 sequence reads: CVSSPGGQINEKLFF. In nucleotides, the CDR3 is TGTGTCAGCAGCCCCGGGGGACAAATTAATGAAAAACTGTTTTTT.

This clonotype was picked up many times. V and J are TRBV20-1 and TRBJ2-3; no clear D. The CDR3 extends over 14 amino acids. V lost 1 base and J lost 3, with 11 bases in between. Germline CDR1 reads DFQATT; CDR2 reads SNEGSKA (reference sequence). Written as DNA, the CDR3 is TGCAGTGCTAGAGTCGCCGGACGAACAGATACGCAGTATTTT. Protein: CSARVAGRTDTQYF.

Regarding this clonotype: A junction boundary mismatches the germline segment, possibly from a read error. The chain employs TRBV6-1 and TRBJ2-1; no clear D. The CDR3 length is 15 residues. Germline lookup yields CDR1 MNHNS and CDR2 SASEGT. In DNA, the CDR3 is TGTGCCAGCAGTGACTCCCAAAGCTCCTATAATGAGCAGTTCTTC. Its protein product is CASSDSQSSYNEQFF.

Comments on this clonotype: Germline is not matched at one junction end, which may reflect a read error. The chain combines TRBV24-1 with TRBJ2-2; D is possibly TRBD1 (6 bases). Germline-derived CDR1 and CDR2 are KGHDR and SFDVKD. The CDR3 is 16 residues long. CDR3: CATSNRTGTNTRELFF. The CDR3 nucleotides read TGTGCCACCAGTAATCGAACAGGGACCAACACCAGGGAGCTGTTTTTT.

As to this clonotype: This may come from a read error, since a much larger clone is one base off. CDR3 sequence reads: CASSRGLAGEADNEQFF. The CDR3 coding sequence is TGCGCCAGCAGCAGGGGACTAGCGGGAGAAGCCGACAATGAGCAGTTCTTC. V usage is TRBV5-1 and J usage is TRBJ2-1; 14 bases fit TRBD2. CDR1 and CDR2 from the germline V gene are SGHRS and YFSETQ. With V trimmed by 4 bases and J by 5 bases, 8 bases remained unmatched. This CDR3 is built from 17 residues.

This sequence joins TRBV11-2 and TRBJ2-2, with 10 bases matching TRBD2. CDR3 length: 16 residues. Germline V lookup: CDR1 SGHAT, CDR2 FQNNGV. J was trimmed by 6 bases and V by 8 bases; bases with no gene match: 12. The CDR3 here is CASGGPSGSGAGELFF. The CDR3 coding sequence is TGTGCCAGCGGGGGTCCTAGCGGGAGTGGCGCCGGGGAGCTGTTTTTT. Looking up the rest from reference TRBV11-2 and TRBJ2-2 gives the full variable domain: EAGVAQSPRYKIIEKRQSVAFWCNPISGHATLYWYQQILGQGPKLLIQFQNNGVVDDSQLPKDRFSAERLKGVDSTLKIQPAKLEDSAVYLCASGGPSGSGAGELFFGEGSRLTVL.

For this clonotype: At one end the junction does not follow the germline gene, possibly because of a read error. This chain connects TRBV7-3 to TRBJ2-6, with 7 positions matching TRBD2. The CDR3 covers 19 residues. Germline lookup yields CDR1 SGHTA and CDR2 FQGTGA. The CDR3 spells CASSLHGHGTISGASVLTF. The CDR3, as DNA: TGTGCCAGCAGCTTGCATGGTCATGGGACTATCTCTGGGGCCAGCGTCCTGACTTTC. Looking up the rest from reference TRBV7-3 and TRBJ2-6 gives the full variable domain: GAGVSQTPSNKVTEKGKYVELRCDPISGHTALYWYRQSLGQGPEFLIYFQGTGAADDSGLPNDRFFAVRPEGSVSTLKIQRTERGDSAVYLCASSLHGHGTISGASVLTFGAGSRLTVL.

This clonotype was seen a handful of times. V usage is TRBV15 and J usage is TRBJ2-4; a weak D match, TRBD2 (5 bases). Germline V lookup: CDR1 LNHNV, CDR2 YYDKDF (reference sequence). Trimming stripped 0 bases from V and 2 bases from J, with 8 bases between. This CDR3 region has 15 residues. CDR3 amino acids: CATSRDSGTKNIQYF. The CDR3 region has the DNA TGTGCCACCAGCAGAGATTCCGGGACCAAAAACATTCAGTACTTC.

This chain joins TRBV12-3 or TRBV12-4 and TRBJ2-1; the D gene is possibly TRBD2 (5 bases). This CDR3 region has 13 residues. The germline V and J ends were trimmed by 5 bases and 9 bases, with 14 bases remaining between them. The CDR3 is CASSPICEGEQFF. DNA of the CDR3: TGTGCCAGCAGTCCTATTTGCGAGGGTGAGCAGTTCTTC.